What follows are 25 T cell receptor beta chains derived from one specimen sequenced in a study of OX40 agonist ivuxolimab in advanced cancers. Measured with immunoSEQ multiplex PCR; TCRdb has only the in-frame clones, and not every one. The sample consists of 100,000 to 150,000 clones, 90% of them appearing once. Material: CD4+ or CD8+ T cells sorted from blood, obtained in a trial of the OX40 agonist ivuxolimab. The source of these receptors is an adult with an advanced solid tumor such as melanoma, head and neck, liver or kidney cancer.

The gene calls are TRBV5-4 and TRBJ2-3; no definite D call. With 0 bases removed from V and 0 bases from J, the gap between germline ends came to 14 bases. The germline gives CDR1 SGHNT, CDR2 YYREEE (reference sequence). This CDR3 contains 17 residues. CDR3 sequence reads: CASSLAVGQSSTDTQYF. The DNA for the CDR3 is TGTGCCAGCAGCTTGGCGGTAGGGCAGAGTAGCACAGATACGCAGTATTTT.

The genes are TRBV9 and TRBJ2-2; D call uncertain. Trimming removed 0 bases at V and 1 base at J, with 10 bases between. This CDR3 region has 16 residues. CDR1 SGDLS and CDR2 YYNGEE come from the germline V gene. The CDR3 here is CASSVGQLGNTGELFF. The CDR3 DNA is TGTGCCAGCAGCGTAGGGCAACTCGGGAACACCGGGGAGCTGTTTTTT.

This chain joins TRBV19 and TRBJ1-5, with 9 bases that match TRBD1. In germline, CDR1 is LNHDA, CDR2 SQIVND (reference sequence). V gave up 9 bases and J gave up 0 bases; unmatched junction bases: 12. The CDR3 is 17 residues long. Here the CDR3 reads CASRPGQGAYSNQPQHF. The CDR3 nucleotides are TGTGCCAGCAGACCGGGACAGGGTGCGTATAGCAATCAGCCCCAGCATTTT.

The chain carries TRBV28 and TRBJ1-5, with TRBD1 as a possible D gene (5 bases). Trimming took off 7 bases at V and 0 bases at J, with 16 bases between the two ends. The CDR3 sequence is 16 residues long. Per germline, CDR1 MDHEN and CDR2 SYDVKM. The CDR3 loop is CASTRTSAYSNQPQHF. CDR3 coding DNA: TGTGCCAGCACCAGGACATCAGCTTATAGCAATCAGCCCCAGCATTTT. The entire variable domain, with the rest obtained from reference TRBV28 and TRBJ1-5, is as follows: DVKVTQSSRYLVKRTGEKVFLECVQDMDHENMFWYRQDPGLGLRLIYFSYDVKMKEKGDIPEGYSVSREKKERFSLILESASTNQTSMYLCASTRTSAYSNQPQHFGDGTRLSIL.

J is TRBJ1-5 and V is TRBV6-1; 7 bases fit TRBD1. V shed 4 bases and J 5 bases; nucleotides not matched to a gene: 8. The CDR3 covers 15 residues. Germline V gives CDR1 MNHNS, CDR2 SASEGT. The CDR3 nucleotides read TGTGCCAGCAGTGGCGGGACAGTAGGGGATCAGCCCCAGCATTTT. Amino acid sequence: CASSGGTVGDQPQHF.

The chain is built from TRBV15 and TRBJ2-5; D gene unclear. From germline, CDR1 is LNHNV and CDR2 YYDKDF (reference sequence). The CDR3 runs 14 residues. Between the trimmed V and J ends, which lost 0 bases and 2 bases, there was a span of 7 bases. The CDR3, as DNA: TGTGCCACCAGCAGAGATCTCGGGCAAGAGACCCAGTACTTC. Protein: CATSRDLGQETQYF.

This clone was picked up one time. The chain combines TRBV7-2 with TRBJ1-3; maybe TRBD1 (6 bases). Germline CDR1 and CDR2: SGHTA and FQGNSA. CDR3 size: 18 residues. V lost 2 bases and J lost 0, with 17 bases in between. The CDR3 sequence: CASSLSFDRSISGNTIYF. CDR3 DNA: TGTGCCAGCAGCTTATCTTTCGACAGGTCGATCTCTGGAAACACCATATATTTT.

This chain links TRBV6-1 with TRBJ1-1, with a weak D call TRBD1 (5 bases). CDR1 and CDR2 (germline): MNHNS, SASEGT. The CDR3 consists of 14 residues. Trimming took off 1 base at V and 10 bases at J, with 16 bases between the two ends. The CDR3 coding sequence is TGTGCCAGCAGTGAAGGGGCCGCCAGAGGGACAGCTTTCTTT. Translation: CASSEGAARGTAFF.

The chain is built from TRBV7-9 and TRBJ2-7, with D perhaps being TRBD1 or TRBD2 (5 bases each). V shed 2 bases and J shed 5 bases, with 16 bases lying between them. The CDR3 totals 15 residues. CDR1 and CDR2 from the germline V gene are SEHNR and FQNEAQ (reference sequence). In DNA form, the CDR3 reads TGTGCCAGCAGCTTACCCGGGACCACAGACCACGAGCAGTACTTC. This gives the protein CASSLPGTTDHEQYF.

This chain uses TRBV2 with TRBJ1-1; D is possibly TRBD1 (5 bases). The CDR3 loop spans 14 amino acids. The V end lost 4 bases, the J end lost 2 bases, and 11 bases lay between the germline ends. CDR1 and CDR2 (germline): SNHLY, FYNNEI. The CDR3 reads CASSGDRFNTEAFF. For the CDR3, the DNA is TGTGCCAGCAGTGGTGACAGATTCAACACTGAAGCTTTCTTT.

This chain joins TRBV5-1 and TRBJ1-4, with 9 bases fitting TRBD1. The CDR3 is 14 amino acids. In germline, CDR1 is SGHRS, CDR2 YFSETQ. Trimming cost V 4 bases and J 5 bases; bases outside gene matches: 3. The CDR3 region is CASSPGQGNEKLFF. The CDR3 DNA reads as TGCGCCAGCAGCCCTGGACAGGGGAATGAAAAACTGTTTTTT.

The chain carries TRBV9 and TRBJ1-1, with TRBD1 matching 7 bases. V gave up 4 bases and J gave up 2 bases; unmatched junction bases: 8. The germline V gene has CDR1 SGDLS and CDR2 YYNGEE. The CDR3 totals 15 residues. This CDR3 reads CASSPGGITNTEAFF. The CDR3 DNA reads as TGTGCCAGCAGCCCAGGGGGAATAACTAACACTGAAGCTTTCTTT.

This clone was counted only a few times. This sequence joins TRBV13 and TRBJ2-5; 8 bases match TRBD2. This CDR3 region has 16 residues. CDR1 is PRHDT, CDR2 FYEKMQ, per germline (reference sequence). Trimming took 4 bases from V and 3 from J; bases not matched to a gene: 10. The CDR3 is CASSSLGGRPEETQYF. DNA for the CDR3: TGTGCCAGCAGCTCCCTAGGCGGGAGGCCGGAAGAGACCCAGTACTTC.

This clone was detected only once. The rearrangement links TRBV5-6 to TRBJ2-4; D might be TRBD1 (5 bases). Looked up from germline, CDR1 is SGHDT and CDR2 is YYEEEE. The CDR3 has 15 amino acids. Trimming stripped 2 bases from V and 0 bases from J, with 9 bases between. In DNA form, the CDR3 reads TGTGCCAGCAGCTTCCGACAGATAGCCAAAAACATTCAGTACTTC. Protein: CASSFRQIAKNIQYF.

The chain has TRBV19 and TRBJ2-7, with a tentative D call TRBD2 (6 bases). V was pared by 5 bases and J by 5 bases, with 16 bases between. The CDR3 runs to 14 residues. Germline CDR1 LNHDA, CDR2 SQIVND (reference sequence). The CDR3 sequence is CASSVSGGHHEQYF. For the CDR3, the DNA is TGTGCCAGTAGTGTTAGCGGAGGGCACCACGAGCAGTACTTC.

The chain recombines TRBV7-8 with TRBJ1-3; D is undetermined. V was clipped by 1 base and J by 10 bases, with 20 bases between them. CDR3 size: 16 residues. Germline-derived CDR1 and CDR2 are SGHVS and FQNEAQ. DNA of the CDR3: TGTGCCAGCAGCTTAGGAATGATGGAATCTGGAAGGACCATATATTTT. Its protein product is CASSLGMMESGRTIYF. Complete variable domain (other parts from reference TRBV7-8 and TRBJ1-3): GAGVSQSPRYKVAKRGQDVALRCDPISGHVSLFWYQQALGQGPEFLTYFQNEAQLDKSGLPSDRFFAERPEGSVSTLKIQRTQQEDSAVYLCASSLGMMESGRTIYFGEGSWLTVV.

V gene TRBV19 combines with J gene TRBJ1-1, with D unclear. V lost 7 bases and J lost 5, with 14 bases in between. CDR1 LNHDA and CDR2 SQIVND come from the germline V gene (reference sequence). This CDR3 has 13 amino acids. CDR3 amino acids: CASMGPGWTEAFF. The CDR3 DNA reads TGTGCCAGTATGGGCCCCGGGTGGACTGAAGCTTTCTTT.

The chain combines TRBV30 with TRBJ1-5; tentative D call: TRBD1 (5 bases). Trimming pared 0 bases from V and 7 bases from J, leaving 16 bases between. The germline V gene encodes CDR1 GTSNPN and CDR2 SVGIG (reference sequence). CDR3 length: 15 amino acids. This CDR3 reads CAWSVLRGKGQPQHF. CDR3 DNA sequence: TGTGCCTGGAGTGTACTGAGGGGTAAAGGGCAGCCCCAGCATTTT.

V gene TRBV19 combines with J gene TRBJ1-5, with 9 bases identical to TRBD1. The germline V gene has CDR1 LNHDA and CDR2 SQIVND (reference sequence). The CDR3 has 15 amino acids. The V segment lost 3 bases and the J segment 5 bases; nucleotides outside the gene matches: 5. The CDR3 loop reads CASSMGGQGHQPQHF. In DNA form, the CDR3 reads TGTGCCAGTAGTATGGGGGGACAGGGTCATCAGCCCCAGCATTTT.

The rearrangement links TRBV7-2 to TRBJ1-2; D possibly corresponds to TRBD1 (6 bases). Between the trimmed V and J ends, which lost 1 base and 4 bases, there was a span of 13 bases. The CDR3 loop spans 15 amino acids. Germline V lookup: CDR1 SGHTA, CDR2 FQGNSA. DNA for the CDR3: TGTGCCAGCAGCTTAGAGGAAGGACAGATCTATGGCTACACCTTC. Protein: CASSLEEGQIYGYTF.

The chain couples TRBV19 to TRBJ2-1, with D perhaps TRBD2 (5 bases). CDR3 size: 18 residues. From germline, CDR1 is LNHDA and CDR2 SQIVND (reference sequence). V lost 9 bases, J lost 0 bases, and 24 bases lay in between. CDR3 protein: CASLDIQGSRRSYNEQFF. In nucleotides, the CDR3 is TGTGCCAGCCTCGATATCCAAGGGAGTAGACGCTCCTACAATGAGCAGTTCTTC. Looking up the rest from reference TRBV19 and TRBJ2-1 gives the full variable domain: DGGITQSPKYLFRKEGQNVTLSCEQNLNHDAMYWYRQDPGQGLRLIYYSQIVNDFQKGDIAEGYSVSREKKESFPLTVTSAQKNPTAFYLCASLDIQGSRRSYNEQFFGPGTRLTVL.

The V and J genes are TRBV28 and TRBJ2-2; D is tentatively TRBD1 or TRBD2 (6 bases each). Germline CDR1 reads MDHEN; CDR2 reads SYDVKM. The V end was cut by 7 bases, the J end by 7 bases, with 13 bases between. The CDR3 is made up of 13 amino acids. CDR3 amino acids: CASTLRGDGELFF. In DNA, the CDR3 is TGTGCCAGCACCTTAAGGGGGGACGGGGAGCTGTTTTTT.

The chain carries TRBV5-1 and TRBJ2-1, with 7 bases matching TRBD2. J lost 6 bases, V lost 0 bases, and 3 bases had no gene match. CDR3 length: 14 amino acids. Germline V gene lookup returns CDR1 SGHRS and CDR2 YFSETQ. CDR3 amino acids: CASSLGGSGNEQFF. The CDR3 coding sequence is TGCGCCAGCAGCTTGGGCGGGAGCGGCAATGAGCAGTTCTTC.

J is TRBJ2-7 and V is TRBV5-1; weak D call: TRBD2 (6 bases). This CDR3 spans 16 amino acids. Germline V gene sequence: CDR1 SGHRS, CDR2 YFSETQ. With 0 bases removed from V and 4 bases from J, the gap between germline ends came to 17 bases. The DNA of the CDR3 is TGCGCCAGCAGCTTGGGGGGTACCGGGACTGGGTACGAGCAGTACTTC. Translation: CASSLGGTGTGYEQYF. The full variable domain, its missing parts supplied by reference TRBV5-1 and TRBJ2-7, is KAGVTQTPRYLIKTRGQQVTLSCSPISGHRSVSWYQQTPGQGLQFLFEYFSETQRNKGNFPGRFSGRQFSNSRSEMNVSTLELGDSALYLCASSLGGTGTGYEQYFGPGTRLTVT.

This clone was observed a single time. This chain joins TRBV29-1 and TRBJ2-3; 9 nucleotides align to TRBD1. The CDR3 runs to 14 residues. Germline loops: CDR1 SQVTM, CDR2 ANQGSEA. The junction had 4 bases not matched to a gene; V was cut back by 4 bases and J by 2 bases. The CDR3 bases are TGCAGCGTTGGTGGGGACAGGGACACAGATACGCAGTATTTT. Translating it yields CSVGGDRDTDTQYF.